The 22 T cell receptor beta chains reported below all come from one sample, sequenced in a study of T cell clones after liver transplantation. Sequencing was performed with immunoSEQ multiplex PCR; in TCRdb, only in-frame clones are kept and a portion is missing. The sample lists about 72,000 clones, 90% occurring once. The sample was CD4+ T cells from blood, taken before liver transplant. The receptors originated from a human donor who received a liver transplant.

CDR3 bases: TGCGCCAGCAGCGCGGTGCGGAATTCCTACGAGCAGTACTTC. It yields the protein CASSAVRNSYEQYF. This chain joins TRBV5-1 and TRBJ2-7; D is unclear. Trimming took off 4 bases at V and 1 base at J, with 12 bases between the two ends. The germline V gene encodes CDR1 SGHRS and CDR2 YFSETQ. This CDR3 has 14 amino acids. Combining the CDR3 with reference TRBV5-1 and TRBJ2-7 gives the whole variable domain KAGVTQTPRYLIKTRGQQVTLSCSPISGHRSVSWYQQTPGQGLQFLFEYFSETQRNKGNFPGRFSGRQFSNSRSEMNVSTLELGDSALYLCASSAVRNSYEQYFGPGTRLTVT.

The chain combines TRBV5-1 with TRBJ2-2; 10 bases match TRBD2. In germline, CDR1 is SGHRS, CDR2 YFSETQ. This CDR3 comprises 16 residues. With 0 bases clipped from V and 6 bases from J, the junction kept 5 bases outside the gene matches. The CDR3 protein is CASSLAGLARAGELFF. The CDR3 DNA reads TGCGCCAGCAGCTTGGCGGGACTAGCGAGAGCCGGGGAGCTGTTTTTT.

The V and J genes are TRBV5-1 and TRBJ2-1; the match to TRBD1 covers 7 bases. The V gene's germline CDR1 is SGHRS and CDR2 YFSETQ. J lost 2 bases, V lost 2 bases, and 1 base had no gene match. The CDR3 spans 14 residues. CDR3 DNA: TGCGCCAGCAGCTTAGACAGGGCCTACAATGAGCAGTTCTTC. Amino acid sequence: CASSLDRAYNEQFF.

The chain recombines TRBV11-3 with TRBJ2-2; D possibly corresponds to TRBD2 (6 bases). V gave up 5 bases and J gave up 4 bases, with 14 bases separating them. Germline CDR1 is SGHNT and CDR2 is YENEEA. The CDR3 extends over 15 amino acids. The CDR3 sequence: CASSLAREITGELFF. The CDR3 nucleotides are TGTGCCAGCAGCCTAGCGAGGGAGATCACCGGGGAGCTGTTTTTT.

V and J are TRBV7-6 and TRBJ2-2; 7 nucleotides match TRBD2. CDR3 length: 15 amino acids. From germline, CDR1 is SGHVS and CDR2 FNYEAQ. The trim removed 7 bases at V and 5 bases at J, leaving 10 bases unmatched. CDR3 residues: CASTAREQGTGELFF. CDR3 nucleotide sequence: TGTGCCAGCACAGCGCGGGAGCAAGGGACCGGGGAGCTGTTTTTT.

J is TRBJ2-4 and V is TRBV27, with 7 positions matching TRBD2. This CDR3 has 16 amino acids. V gave up 6 bases and J gave up 2 bases; unmatched junction bases: 10. Germline values: CDR1 MNHEY, CDR2 SMNVEV (reference sequence). CDR3 amino acids: CASSRPGRSTKNIQYF. The CDR3 coding sequence is TGTGCCAGCAGCCGCCCCGGGAGGTCGACCAAAAACATTCAGTACTTC.

This chain links TRBV7-7 with TRBJ2-1; 7 bases fit TRBD2. The CDR3 contains 14 residues. Germline loops: CDR1 SSHAT, CDR2 FNYEAQ (reference sequence). Unmatched junction bases numbered 11, after V lost 5 bases and J lost 10 bases. CDR3 in amino acids: CASSQSPRGEEQFF. Here the CDR3 DNA reads TGTGCCAGCAGCCAGTCCCCCCGGGGGGAAGAGCAGTTCTTC.

This chain links TRBV19 with TRBJ1-2, with D perhaps matching TRBD1 (5 bases). This CDR3 region has 12 residues. V lost 2 bases and J lost 7, with 8 bases in between. The germline CDR1 and CDR2 sequences are LNHDA and SQIVND (reference sequence). The CDR3 loop is CASSIRQGGYTF. CDR3 bases: TGTGCCAGTAGTATACGCCAGGGTGGCTACACCTTC.

By frequency in the sample, this clone is medium-sized. The rearrangement links TRBV7-2 to TRBJ1-5; 7 nucleotides line up with TRBD1. CDR3 length: 14 residues. CDR1 and CDR2 (germline): SGHTA, FQGNSA. V lost 2 bases to trimming and J lost 2 bases; unmatched junction nucleotides: 0. DNA of the CDR3: TGTGCCAGCAGCTTACAGGGGGGCAATCAGCCCCAGCATTTT. Its translation is CASSLQGGNQPQHF.

The gene calls are TRBV14 and TRBJ2-7; TRBD2 matches at 7 bases. The V and J ends lost 4 bases and 4 bases, in that order; junction bases with no gene match: 13. The CDR3 is made up of 16 amino acids. The germline V gene has CDR1 SGHDN and CDR2 FVKESK. The CDR3 protein is CASSPRGFAGDYEQYF. The CDR3 nucleotides read TGTGCCAGCAGCCCCCGCGGGTTTGCGGGAGATTACGAGCAGTACTTC.

The chain uses TRBV7-3 and TRBJ1-1, with 9 positions matching TRBD1. V dropped 4 bases and J dropped 8; count of bases not matched to a gene: 8. The length of the CDR3 is 14 residues. Germline V lookup: CDR1 SGHTA, CDR2 FQGTGA. CDR3 in amino acids: CASSSGQGSREAFF. The CDR3 DNA is TGTGCCAGCAGCTCGGGACAGGGATCCAGGGAAGCTTTCTTT.

The rearrangement uses TRBV6-1 and TRBJ2-7; D unclear. The CDR3 length is 15 residues. The V end was cut by 0 bases, the J end by 0 bases, with 9 bases between. The germline V gene encodes CDR1 MNHNS and CDR2 SASEGT. The CDR3 DNA reads as TGTGCCAGCAGTGAAGCTGACGGCTACTCCTACGAGCAGTACTTC. This gives the protein CASSEADGYSYEQYF.

V is TRBV28 and J is TRBJ2-7, with a possible D match to TRBD2 (6 bases). The CDR3 length is 13 residues. Germline V gives CDR1 MDHEN, CDR2 SYDVKM. V dropped 10 bases and J dropped 3 bases, with 16 bases sitting between them. CDR3 residues: CATKSQGGYEQYF. The CDR3 DNA sequence: TGTGCCACCAAAAGTCAGGGAGGCTACGAGCAGTACTTC.

This clone was seen a few times. The gene calls are TRBV18 and TRBJ1-4; D unresolved. The CDR3 sequence is 14 residues long. Looked up from germline, CDR1 is KGHSH and CDR2 is LQKENI. The ends were cut back, 3 bases at V and 3 bases at J, with 8 bases in the middle. CDR3 coding DNA: TGTGCCAGCTCACCGGGGAGTCCTAATGAAAAACTGTTTTTT. Translation gives CASSPGSPNEKLFF.

This chain links TRBV5-4 with TRBJ2-7; perhaps TRBD2 as D (7 bases). From germline, CDR1 is SGHNT and CDR2 YYREEE (reference sequence). V was cut by 2 bases and J by 1 base, with 13 bases left in between. The CDR3 length is 15 residues. In DNA, the CDR3 is TGTGCCAGCAGCTTAGGGGGGGCGCAATCCTACGAGCAGTACTTC. This sequence encodes CASSLGGAQSYEQYF. The complete variable domain, with remaining parts taken from reference TRBV5-4 and TRBJ2-7, reads ETGVTQSPTHLIKTRGQQVTLRCSSQSGHNTVSWYQQALGQGPQFIFQYYREEENGRGNFPPRFSGLQFPNYSSELNVNALELDDSALYLCASSLGGAQSYEQYFGPGTRLTVT.

The chain is built from TRBV19 and TRBJ2-3; a possible D gene is TRBD2 (5 bases). Germline CDR1 is LNHDA and CDR2 is SQIVND (reference sequence). The CDR3 runs 13 residues. Trimming pared 7 bases from V and 2 bases from J, leaving 10 bases between. This CDR3 is CASTAGYTDTQYF. The CDR3 DNA reads as TGTGCCAGTACGGCGGGTTACACAGATACGCAGTATTTT.

The chain employs TRBV6-1 and TRBJ1-1; no firm D call. In germline, CDR1 is MNHNS, CDR2 SASEGT. The CDR3 has 13 amino acids. The V end was cut by 5 bases, the J end by 1 base, with 8 bases between. The CDR3 sequence is CASSLSENTEAFF. The CDR3 DNA reads as TGTGCCAGCAGTCTCTCGGAGAACACTGAAGCTTTCTTT.

The CDR3: CSVDTSYTF. Written as DNA, the CDR3 is TGCAGCGTGGACACCTCCTACACCTTC. The chain has TRBV29-1 and TRBJ1-2; a possible D gene is TRBD1 (5 bases). Trimming took off 6 bases at V and 10 bases at J, with 9 bases between the two ends. CDR3 length: 9 amino acids. Per germline, CDR1 SQVTM and CDR2 ANQGSEA.

The chain couples TRBV5-1 to TRBJ1-4, with D unresolved. Germline V gene lookup returns CDR1 SGHRS and CDR2 YFSETQ. With 1 base removed from V and 5 bases from J, the gap between germline ends came to 9 bases. This CDR3 is 14 amino acids long. CDR3 coding DNA: TGCGCCAGCAGCTTGATTACAGCCAATGAAAAACTGTTTTTT. Translating it yields CASSLITANEKLFF.

The chain recombines TRBV5-6 with TRBJ1-1; the D gene is possibly TRBD1 (5 bases). This CDR3 has 14 residues. V lost 0 bases to trimming and J lost 7 bases, with 13 bases between them. CDR1 and CDR2 (germline): SGHDT, YYEEEE. This CDR3 is CASSLAVGVYEAFF. CDR3 DNA sequence: TGTGCCAGCAGCTTGGCCGTAGGGGTTTATGAAGCTTTCTTT.

The chain has TRBV19 and TRBJ2-7; 8 positions agree with TRBD1. Germline values: CDR1 LNHDA, CDR2 SQIVND (reference sequence). The CDR3 runs to 16 residues. V was clipped by 3 bases and J by 3 bases; unmatched bases: 10. The DNA for the CDR3 is TGTGCCAGTAGTATGGGGGACAGGAGTGGACTCTACGAGCAGTACTTC. Translating gives CASSMGDRSGLYEQYF.

Only one count was recorded for this clone. The chain combines TRBV7-6 with TRBJ2-2, with 9 positions matching TRBD2. V lost 4 bases, J lost 0 bases, and 3 bases stayed unmatched. The germline gives CDR1 SGHVS, CDR2 FNYEAQ. The CDR3 has 16 residues. The CDR3 protein is CASSSTSGPNTGELFF. CDR3 nucleotides: TGTGCCAGCAGCTCTACTAGCGGGCCGAACACCGGGGAGCTGTTTTTT. The complete variable domain, with remaining parts taken from reference TRBV7-6 and TRBJ2-2, reads GAGVSQSPRYKVTKRGQDVALRCDPISGHVSLYWYRQALGQGPEFLTYFNYEAQQDKSGLPNDRFSAERPEGSISTLTIQRTEQRDSAMYRCASSSTSGPNTGELFFGEGSRLTVL.